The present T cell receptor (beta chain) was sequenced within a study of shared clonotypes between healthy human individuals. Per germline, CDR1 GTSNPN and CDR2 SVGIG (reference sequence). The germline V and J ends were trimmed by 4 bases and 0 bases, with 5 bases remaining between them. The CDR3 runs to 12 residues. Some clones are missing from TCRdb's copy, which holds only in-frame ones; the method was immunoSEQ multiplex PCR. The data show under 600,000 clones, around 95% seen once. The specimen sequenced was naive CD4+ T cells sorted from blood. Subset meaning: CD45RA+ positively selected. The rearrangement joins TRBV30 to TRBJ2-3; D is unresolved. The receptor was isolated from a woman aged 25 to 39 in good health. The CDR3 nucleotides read TGTGCCTGGACCTCTAGCACAGATACGCAGTATTTT. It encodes CAWTSSTDTQYF.